This T cell receptor beta chain derives from a study of T cell responses to AZD1222 COVID-19 vaccine. TCRdb's copy holds only in-frame clones and misses some; the assay was immunoSEQ multiplex PCR. The repertoire has 95,000 to 110,000 clones, about 92% of them found once; the top ten carry over 7%. Germline assignment: CDR1 LGHDT and CDR2 YNNKEL (reference sequence). The CDR3 loop spans 17 amino acids. Trimming cost V 4 bases and J 0 bases; bases outside gene matches: 7. The sequence came from an adult who received the AZD1222 COVID-19 vaccine. This material consisted of peripheral blood, taken 28 days after the second AZD1222 dose. The chain uses TRBV3-1 (or the pseudogene TRBV3-2) and TRBJ2-3; 10 nucleotides match TRBD2. CDR3 sequence reads: CASSPTSGFSSTDTQYF. CDR3 in DNA: TGTGCCAGCAGCCCGACTAGCGGGTTCTCTAGCACAGATACGCAGTATTTT.